This T cell receptor (beta chain) came from a study of blood T cell repertoires in COVID-19. Overall study: In each case, the material was cDNA or gDNA derived from T cells, B-cell-depleted T cells, or PBMCs.

V was shortened by 4 bases and J by 1 base, with 17 bases between the two germline ends. Germline V gene sequence: CDR1 SEHNR, CDR2 FQNEAQ (reference sequence). CDR3 size: 16 residues. Individuals aged roughly 18 to 90 years were recruited from about two dozen US areas. Participants had their cohort set by participant-reported clinical history. Study processing details: Using reference gene primer amplification, nucleated cell counts were estimated. Here immunoSEQ multiplex PCR was the method, and the copy in TCRdb shows in-frame clones only, minus some. V and J calls and clone size are copied from that table; D and trimming were computed from the DNA. Of fewer than 350,000 clones listed, around 90% are singletons.

The rearrangement uses TRBV7-9 and TRBJ2-7; D may be TRBD1 (6 bases). The origin of this receptor is a woman younger than 45 with acute COVID-19. The sequenced material came from PBMCs or T cells enriched from blood (not recorded which). The DNA of the CDR3 is TGTGCCAGCAGCTCCCGGGACAAGGGCCTTTCCTACGAGCAGTACTTC. This gives the protein CASSSRDKGLSYEQYF. The whole variable domain, filled in from reference TRBV7-9 and TRBJ2-7, reads DTGVSQNPRHKITKRGQNVTFRCDPISEHNRLYWYRQTLGQGPEFLTYFQNEAQLEKSRLLSDRFSAERPKGSFSTLEIQRTEQGDSAMYLCASSSRDKGLSYEQYFGPGTRLTVT.